This TCR beta chain stems from a study of long-term antiretroviral therapy in people with HIV. Background on the study: About a decade before 2015, the earliest samples were taken when ART was typically delayed.

Germline-derived CDR1 and CDR2 are MGHRA and YSYEKL. CDR3 length: 16 amino acids. The V and J ends lost 5 bases and 4 bases, in that order; junction bases with no gene match: 7. Sequencing used immunoSEQ v3.0 at survey level. Repertoires were generated with immunoSEQ multiplex PCR, while TCRdb's copy carries only in-frame clones and drops some. Among tens of thousands of clones, around 84% were seen once, and the ten largest hold 15% to 20%. This receptor was obtained from a young man with HIV. This chain joins TRBV4-1 and TRBJ2-1; TRBD2 aligns across 11 bases. The specimen comprised unsorted PBMCs, sampled 0.1 years before starting antiretroviral therapy. CDR3 in amino acids: CASSYRTSGLYNEQFF. Here the CDR3 DNA reads TGCGCCAGCAGCTACCGGACTAGCGGGTTGTACAATGAGCAGTTCTTC.